Described below is a single TCR beta chain sequence and its context. What this receptor recognizes is not known. Base qualities are not recorded, but no much larger clone differs from it by a single base. Donors were healthy HIV-negative adults with no recently reported acute infections or vaccinations. Only Caucasian adults living in Nashville, Tennessee, USA were represented among the donors. For unsorted samples, about 90 million PBMCs were counted and genomic DNA was extracted with the QIAamp DNA Blood Mini kit. Blood was collected by leukapheresis, and PBMCs were isolated by Ficoll-Histopaque density gradient centrifugation and then cryopreserved in liquid nitrogen vapor phase. These data belong to a study of shared clonotypes between healthy human individuals (dated by TCRdb to 2020 to 2022). About the full investigation: The cohort comprised two women and a few men aged 18 to 49 years. Blood TCR repertoires of a handful of healthy adults were deeply sequenced to estimate repertoire size and the extent of clonotype sharing between individuals. To increase sequencing depth and limit assay-specific biases, different laboratories used diverse techniques to prepare libraries and sequence TCR repertoires. Between about 0.8 and 9 billion PBMCs per donor were obtained by leukapheresis. Overall study results and their limits: Because the study included a small number of donors, the genetic and exposure-history diversity represented was limited. Pairwise subsampling indicated that sequencing depth was expected to affect the degree of clonotype sharing among donors. Sampling was limited to blood, and TCR repertoires in tissue likely differ from TCR repertoires in blood.

CDR1 and CDR2 (KGHSH, LQKENI) derive from the germline V gene. Trimming takes 3 bases from V and 3 bases from J, and the germline ends sit 12 bases apart. The CDR3 covers 15 residues, taking in both the cysteine and the phenylalanine. The retained sequence is limited to the CDR3, 45 bases, with the frame set at the first base. Using the deep immunoSEQ assay, multiplex PCR amplified TCR CDR3 regions from genomic DNA. Extracted genomic DNA from each cell subset was distributed evenly across all wells of several immunoSEQ 96-well plates, and each plate was treated as a replicate. For unsorted PBMC, around 290 ng of genomic DNA, equivalent to approximately 28,000 T cell genomes, went into each replicate PCR. Genomic DNA from unsorted PBMC was sequenced over ten immunoSEQ deep assay plates. Purified libraries were quantified with a Qubit 3.0 fluorometer, sized on a Bioanalyzer 2100, and re-quantified with the KAPA Library Quantification kit. Every immunoSEQ 96-well plate was sequenced on a dedicated single-read 150-cycle Illumina NextSeq 550 flow cell. On the authors' methods: Because the immunoSEQ output included only junctional sequences and no quality scores, the filtering could not be the same as the filtering used for full-length reads. To assign V/J genes and CDR3, sequences were annotated using PyIR, a Python wrapper for IgBLAST v1.9, with IMGT germline references. Reads were filtered out if the reads had weak V/J assignments (E-value above 1e-6), no CDR3, stop codons, out-of-frame junctions, or ambiguous translated residues. V3J clonotypes were defined by identical inferred V gene, J gene, and CDR3 amino acid sequence. Percentage overlap between repertoires was computed as shared unique clonotypes divided by the size of the smaller repertoire. Repertoire richness was assessed with RTK rarefaction, the Chao1 estimator, and Recon v2.1 estimates of unobserved clonotypes. Sourced from immuneACCESS, this table was stored by TCRdb with only in-frame sequences that have V and J called. A share of the clones is absent; for the studies checked, an unresolved V gene accounts for under half, and the remainder has no known explanation. That table furnishes V, J and clone size, whereas the DNA furnished D and trimming. This sample gives 450,000 to 500,000 clones in total; over 60% of them show up just once. The ten largest clones represent over 10% of the sample.

This receptor was identified in a woman between 35 and 50 years old in good health. Some clones in this sample may be carry-over from other donors' samples. The sequenced sample consisted of PBMCs. The chain couples TRBV18 to TRBJ1-5; the D region possibly corresponds to TRBD1 (6 bases align). The DNA sequence is TGTGCCAGCTCACCGGAGCGACAGGCCAATCAGCCCCAGCATTTT. This gives the protein CASSPERQANQPQHF.